The clone carrying this TCR beta chain was seen only a few times. The target antigen is unknown. The whole isolated RNA underwent reverse transcription, so sequencing captured expressed TCRB transcripts. TCRdb keeps only in-frame clones here, not all; method: immunoSEQ multiplex PCR. This table holds around 500,000 clones, 30% found once. This sample was included in a study of beta chain features in type 1 diabetes. About the study: Cell yields, gender and age were similar in healthy donors and patients. The study's findings and limits: Reads derived from cDNA could over-represent cells showing high TCR expression. Reduced insertions and increased deletions marked VDJ junctions in type 1 diabetes patients. Equally in patients and controls, PCR might preferentially amplify shorter templates.

The CDR3 spans 13 residues. The ends were cut back, 5 bases at V and 5 bases at J, with 12 bases in the middle. Germline values: CDR1 SGHVS, CDR2 FQNEAQ. The receptor comes from a young man in good health. Sequencing was done on a sample of naive CD4+ T cells from blood. The chain combines TRBV7-8 with TRBJ2-5, with a possible D match to TRBD1 (5 bases). The CDR3 sequence: CASSLGVWETQYF. DNA for the CDR3: TGTGCCAGCAGCCTAGGGGTTTGGGAGACCCAGTACTTC.